This TCR beta chain comes out of a study of cytomegalovirus exposure and HLA in healthy donors. On the study more broadly: An analysis done earlier identified roughly 120 million unique TCR beta sequences from 200 million or so T cells. Study findings and constraints: Certain indistinguishable V segments, among them TRBV6-2 and TRBV6-3, were excluded. 150 or so TCR beta chains were listed as cytomegalovirus-associated.

Turning to this clone: What it recognizes is unknown.

The CDR3 consists of 16 residues. Germline V gene sequence: CDR1 LNHNV, CDR2 YYDKDF (reference sequence). Trimming took 5 bases from V and 0 from J, leaving 11 bases between them. The PCR ran on 60 Vbeta and 13 Jbeta primers. Sequencing was performed with immunoSEQ multiplex PCR; in TCRdb, only in-frame clones are kept and a portion is missing. Altogether under 250,000 clones are present, about 85% being singletons, with the ten largest covering around 0.23%. This receptor was taken from a girl aged 2 to 9 in good health and CMV-seronegative. The V call is TRBV15, the J call TRBJ1-6, with a tentative D call TRBD1 (6 bases). Sequencing was performed on PBMCs. This CDR3 reads CATSRDRYSYNSPLHF. CDR3 coding DNA: TGTGCCACCAGCCGTGACAGGTACTCCTATAATTCACCCCTCCACTTT.